The table lists the clone carrying this T cell receptor (beta chain) with a few counts. Its antigen is unknown. This sample was included in a study of beta chain features in type 1 diabetes. For the study at large: Summed over all samples, the examined sorted cells came to under 110,000,000.

Between the trimmed V and J ends, which lost 6 bases and 3 bases, there was a span of 6 bases. The CDR3 covers 11 residues. Germline CDR1 MNHNS, CDR2 SASEGT. Since all of the isolated RNA was reverse transcribed, expressed TCRB transcripts were what got sequenced. Profiled with immunoSEQ multiplex PCR; TCRdb holds only in-frame clones, not every one. This repertoire shows tens of thousands of clones, approximately 61% found once; its top ten account for about 1.6%. General study points: A moderate, significant TCRB CDR3 shortening appeared in type 1 diabetes across four CD4+ subsets.

This clonotype was obtained from a man aged 25 to 40 with type 1 diabetes. Some clones in this sample may be carry-over from other donors' samples. Source material: Tregs from blood. The chain has TRBV6-1 and TRBJ2-7; D is unresolved. The CDR3 region is CASSPHYEQYF. In DNA form, the CDR3 reads TGTGCCAGCAGCCCCCACTACGAGCAGTACTTC.